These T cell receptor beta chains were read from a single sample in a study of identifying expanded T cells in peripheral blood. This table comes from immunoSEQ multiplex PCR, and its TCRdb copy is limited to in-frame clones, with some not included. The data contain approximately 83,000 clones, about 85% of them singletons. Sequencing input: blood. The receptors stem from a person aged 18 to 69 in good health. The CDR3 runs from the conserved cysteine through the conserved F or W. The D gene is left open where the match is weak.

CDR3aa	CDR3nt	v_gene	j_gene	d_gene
CASSPTGGEETQYF	TGTGCCAGCTCACCGACTGGGGGGGAAGAGACCCAGTACTTC	TRBV18	TRBJ2-5	TRBD2
CASRISEPQHF	TGTGCCAGCAGGATTAGTGAGCCCCAGCATTTT	TRBV9	TRBJ1-5	NA
CASSTHAGTEAFF	TGTGCCAGCAGTACACACGCGGGCACTGAAGCTTTCTTT	TRBV6-5	TRBJ1-1	NA
CASSITGGTDTQYF	TGTGCCAGCAGCATTACAGGGGGCACAGATACGCAGTATTTT	TRBV11-2	TRBJ2-3	TRBD1
CASSEPYNEQFF	TGTGCCAGCAGCGAGCCCTACAATGAGCAGTTCTTC	TRBV11-2	TRBJ2-1	NA
CASSQEGRTDTQYF	TGCGCCAGCAGCCAAGAAGGACGGACCGATACGCAGTATTTT	TRBV4-3	TRBJ2-3	NA
CASSPNRASSNTEAFF	TGTGCCAGCAGCCCCAACCGGGCCAGCTCGAACACTGAAGCTTTCTTT	TRBV7-2	TRBJ1-1	NA
CASSLALGTGPQHF	TGTGCCAGCAGCTTAGCGTTGGGGACGGGGCCCCAGCATTTT	TRBV7-8	TRBJ1-5	NA
CASSHYLPFF	TGTGCCAGCAGCCATTATCTTCCTTTCTTT	TRBV5-8	TRBJ1-1	NA
CASISMSGGAWGSGYTF	TGTGCCAGTATCTCTATGTCGGGGGGCGCCTGGGGGAGTGGCTACACCTTC	TRBV19	TRBJ1-2	NA